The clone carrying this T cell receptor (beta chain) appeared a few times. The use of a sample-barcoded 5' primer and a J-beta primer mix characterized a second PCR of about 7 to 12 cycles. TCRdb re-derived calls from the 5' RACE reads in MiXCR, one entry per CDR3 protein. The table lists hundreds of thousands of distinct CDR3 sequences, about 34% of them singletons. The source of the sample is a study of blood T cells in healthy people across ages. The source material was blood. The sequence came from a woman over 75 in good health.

DNA of the CDR3: TGTGCCAGCAGCCAAAACAGGGGCCTTTCACCCCTCCACTTT. It codes for CASSQNRGLSPLHF. The gene calls are TRBV4-2 and TRBJ1-6, with 7 bases lining up with TRBD1. Per germline, CDR1 LGHNA and CDR2 YNFKEQ. Trimming cost V 2 bases and J 9 bases; bases outside gene matches: 4. CDR3 length: 14 amino acids.